This TCR beta chain was profiled in a study of cytotoxic CD8 clonotypes in ibrutinib-treated CLL. Study context: Over 10 relapsed/refractory, roughly 15 treatment-naive; around 18 IGHV unmutated. There were, on average, nearly 260,000 productive templates and about 85,000 productive rearrangements per sample.

Remarks on this clone: Its antigen is not known.

The study, taken as a whole, reports: Samples were collected at differing times from sustained-remission and progressing patients. Relative to age-matched healthy donors, clonality at baseline was higher, and it tracked circulating CD8+ T-cell counts.

Only in-frame clones appear in the TCRdb table, and some are missing; sequencing was by immunoSEQ multiplex PCR. The sample consists of about 50,000 clones, about half of them appearing once. This specimen was PBMCs, taken after 12 months of ibrutinib treatment. This sequence was found in a human donor with chronic lymphocytic leukemia.

The CDR3 loop is CASRMDSFPYNEQFF. The DNA of the CDR3 is TGTGCCAGCAGAATGGACTCCTTTCCCTACAATGAGCAGTTCTTC. The chain has TRBV28 and TRBJ2-1; TRBD2 might be the D (5 bases). CDR1 MDHEN and CDR2 SYDVKM come from the germline V gene. The CDR3 extends over 15 amino acids. V was shortened by 6 bases and J by 2 bases, with 14 bases between the two germline ends.